A single sample gave rise to the 5 T cell receptor beta chains below, sequenced in a study of T cells in Graves' hyperthyroidism and ophthalmopathy (dated by TCRdb to about 2019). Library creation used multiplex PCR. The reads were generated on an Illumina HiSeq 2000. The TCR beta CDR3 regions were amplified from RNA transcripts. A first-round RT-PCR of the TCR CDR3 used the HTBI primer set with the Qiagen OneStep RT-PCR kit. The public reads were reanalyzed by TCRdb: fastp trimming at Q25, MiXCR alignment, in-frame beta chains only. Every distinct CDR3 protein forms one entry, paired with its most common genes and DNA. The sample table lists 270,000 or so distinct CDR3 sequences, 13% to 15% of them with a count of one. The ten largest clones add up to 30% to 35% of the sample. The sequencing input was blood. These receptors all come from a woman aged 45-65 years with Graves' hyperthyroidism that later progressed to Graves' ophthalmopathy.

Note on this clonotype: Since a much larger clone is just one base distant, this may be a read error. The chain employs TRBV20-1 and TRBJ2-5; 9 bases fit TRBD2. Germline V CDR1 and CDR2: DFQATT, SNEGSKA (reference sequence). The CDR3 loop spans 17 amino acids. CDR3 loop: CGARDHQEREAQETQYF. Here the CDR3 DNA reads TGCGGTGCTAGAGATCACCAGGAGCGGGAGGCCCAAGAGACCCAGTACTTC.

This chain uses TRBV4-1 with TRBJ2-2; D call uncertain. V was pared by 3 bases and J by 0 bases, with 5 bases between. The CDR3 contains 14 residues. Looked up from germline, CDR1 is MGHRA and CDR2 is YSYEKL. CDR3 residues: CASSQETNTGELFF. Here the CDR3 DNA reads TGCGCCAGCAGCCAGGAGACGAACACCGGGGAGCTGTTTTTT.

This clonotype occurred a few times. This sequence may be a read error, since a much larger clone differs from it by one base. CDR3 loop: CASSHRGSHNSPLHF. CDR3 nucleotides: TGTGCCAGCAGTCACAGGGGCTCCCATAATTCACCCCTCCACTTT. V gene TRBV27 combines with J gene TRBJ1-6; 7 bases map to TRBD1. Per the germline V gene, CDR1 is MNHEY and CDR2 is SMNVEV (reference sequence). The CDR3 length is 15 residues.

This clonotype was picked up many times. CDR3 DNA: TGTGCCAGCAGCCACGACCCCGGGGGGTACAATGAGCAGTTCTTC. Translating gives CASSHDPGGYNEQFF. The chain carries TRBV7-2 and TRBJ2-1; 7 nucleotides line up with TRBD2. Germline lookup yields CDR1 SGHTA and CDR2 FQGNSA. The CDR3 totals 15 residues. Germline trimming cut 5 bases from V and 4 bases from J; bases unmatched to any gene: 8.

There are many counts of this clonotype. The chain joins TRBV6-2 or TRBV6-3 to TRBJ2-7; TRBD2 matches at 11 bases. V lost 7 bases to trimming and J lost 6 bases; unmatched junction nucleotides: 8. The CDR3 extends over 14 amino acids. Germline V gene sequence: CDR1 MNHEY, CDR2 SVGEGT. The DNA for the CDR3 is TGTGCCAGCACCCTCCTAGCGGGAGGTTCCGAGCAGTACTTC. Its protein product is CASTLLAGGSEQYF.